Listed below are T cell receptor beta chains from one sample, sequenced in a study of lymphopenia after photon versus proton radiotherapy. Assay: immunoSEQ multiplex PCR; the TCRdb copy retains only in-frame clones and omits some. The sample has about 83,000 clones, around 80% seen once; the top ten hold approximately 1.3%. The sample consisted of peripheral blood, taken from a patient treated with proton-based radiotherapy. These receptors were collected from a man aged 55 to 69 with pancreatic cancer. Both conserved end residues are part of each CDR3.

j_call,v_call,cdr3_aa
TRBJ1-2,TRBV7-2,CASSLEWSRDRDGYTF
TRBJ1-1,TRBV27,CASSLNGQWGNTEAFF
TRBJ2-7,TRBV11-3,CASSLGPRVGGSEQYF
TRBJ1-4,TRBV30,CAWSGTGGFEKLFF
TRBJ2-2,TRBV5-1,CASSKGLAGGVVNGELFF
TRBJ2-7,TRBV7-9,CASSLAAAYEQYF
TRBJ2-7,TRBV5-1,CASSLGPFGVAGEQYF
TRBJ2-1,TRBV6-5,CASRRGEGYEQFF
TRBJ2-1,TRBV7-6,CASSLRASANEQFF
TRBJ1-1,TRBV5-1,CASSLGGAKNTEAFF
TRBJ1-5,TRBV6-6,CASSPDRGSAQPQHF
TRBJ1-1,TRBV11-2,CAASGTGRSEAFF
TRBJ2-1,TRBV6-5,CASSYAGQMNNEQFF
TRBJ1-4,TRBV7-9,CASSLDGGEREKLFF
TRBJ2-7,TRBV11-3,CASSSTGTSSHEQYF
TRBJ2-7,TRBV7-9,CASRDRGSGGFPRPYEQYF
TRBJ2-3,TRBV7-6,CASSLEVSVATDTQYF
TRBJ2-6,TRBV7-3,CASSLTKAGANVLTF
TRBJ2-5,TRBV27,CASSLWGLGTRDQYF
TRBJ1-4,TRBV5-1,CASSPRDTVLEKLFF
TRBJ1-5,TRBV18,CASSPWGSGSNQPQHF
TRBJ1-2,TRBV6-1,CASRTPGQGYTF
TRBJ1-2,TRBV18,CASSPVGAPYGYTF
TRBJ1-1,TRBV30,CAWSRRVPGNTEAFF
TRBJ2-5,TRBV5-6,CASSHDRDQETQYF
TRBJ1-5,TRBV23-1,CASPAGGTVGNQPQHF
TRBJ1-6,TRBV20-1,CSATPAPLHF
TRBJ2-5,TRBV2,CASTTLGETQYF